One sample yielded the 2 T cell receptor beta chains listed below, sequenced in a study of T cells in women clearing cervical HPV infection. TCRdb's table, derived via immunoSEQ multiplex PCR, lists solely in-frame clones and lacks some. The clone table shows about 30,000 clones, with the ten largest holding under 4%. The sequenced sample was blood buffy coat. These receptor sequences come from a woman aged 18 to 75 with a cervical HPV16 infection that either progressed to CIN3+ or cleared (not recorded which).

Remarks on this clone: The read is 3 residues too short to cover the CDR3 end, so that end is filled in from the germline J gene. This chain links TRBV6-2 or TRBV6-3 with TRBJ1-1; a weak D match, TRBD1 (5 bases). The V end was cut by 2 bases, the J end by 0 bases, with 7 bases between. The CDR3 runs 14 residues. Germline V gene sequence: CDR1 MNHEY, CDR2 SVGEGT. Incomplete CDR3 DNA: TGTGCCAGCAGTTACGGGGGGATGAACACTGAA. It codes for CASSYGGMNTE. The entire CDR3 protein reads CASSYGGMNTEAFF.

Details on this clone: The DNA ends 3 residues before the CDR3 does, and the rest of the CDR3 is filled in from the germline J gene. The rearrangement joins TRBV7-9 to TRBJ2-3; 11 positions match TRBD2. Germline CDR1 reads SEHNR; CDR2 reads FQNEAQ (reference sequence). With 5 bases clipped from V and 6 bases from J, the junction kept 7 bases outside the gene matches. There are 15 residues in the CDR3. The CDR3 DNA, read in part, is TGTGCCAGCAGCGTACTAGCGGGAGTGTCTGATACG. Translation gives CASSVLAGVSDT. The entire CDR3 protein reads CASSVLAGVSDTQYF.